These T cell receptor beta chains were read from a single sample in a study of cytomegalovirus exposure and HLA in healthy donors. Profiling relied on immunoSEQ multiplex PCR, and the TCRdb table lists in-frame clones only, not all of them. There are 120,000 or so clones in the sample; around 74% occur only once, and under 6.5% lies in the top ten. The sample consisted of PBMCs. These receptors came from a woman aged 45-60 years in good health and CMV-seropositive. Both conserved end residues are trimmed from each CDR3. D genes are given only for firm matches. Size is omitted from some rows. Given values are once, few, many or a class for expanded clones.

J gene	D gene	clone size	V gene	CDR3 protein
TRBJ1-5	-	-	TRBV6-1	ASSETLGGGASNQPQH
TRBJ1-4	-	-	TRBV18	ASSPRGPTNEKLF
TRBJ2-2	TRBD1	-	TRBV6-1	ASSRTGFLSGELF
TRBJ2-3	-	-	TRBV25-1	ASSGTLGTSTDTQY
TRBJ2-5	TRBD1	-	TRBV5-1	ASSLASGGQETQY
TRBJ2-2	TRBD2	-	TRBV7-8	ASSLGGRVTGELF
TRBJ1-3	-	-	TRBV10-3	AIRPGDSGNTIY
TRBJ1-2	TRBD1	-	TRBV5-4	ASSLGTGLNYGYP
TRBJ1-2	TRBD1	once	TRBV7-8	ASSSDRVVAGLSGYT
TRBJ1-3	-	-	TRBV25-1	ASSDSRGLGNTIY
TRBJ2-1	-	once	TRBV4-3	ASSQESGDNEQF
TRBJ1-6	TRBD1	-	TRBV19	ASSLGTGANNSPLH
TRBJ1-2	-	few	TRBV30	AWSVAENGYT
TRBJ1-6	TRBD1	-	TRBV6-6	ASSYQGERKSPLH
TRBJ1-5	-	-	TRBV6-6	ASSYSRGSNQPQH
TRBJ2-5	TRBD2	-	TRBV5-1	ASTGLAGPETQY
TRBJ2-2	-	-	TRBV7-9	ASSFGGLNTGELF
TRBJ1-1	TRBD1	-	TRBV11-2	ASSAREQGLNTEAF
TRBJ2-5	-	-	TRBV5-1	ASSLVSIWVQETQY
TRBJ2-2	TRBD1	-	TRBV5-4	ASSPGTGGLAGELF
TRBJ2-1	TRBD2	-	TRBV30	AWSLSGGAKIEQF
TRBJ2-7	TRBD1	-	TRBV6-1	ASSPTGRPYEQY
TRBJ2-1	-	few	TRBV7-2	ASSLDGGLNEQF
TRBJ2-1	TRBD2	once	TRBV6-4	ASSEAGDSYNEQF
TRBJ2-2	-	-	TRBV5-8	ASSLGSLDTTGELF
TRBJ1-2	TRBD1	many	TRBV5-6	ASSIDRGKGYGYT
TRBJ2-7	-	few	TRBV19	ASSHPGRHYEQY
TRBJ2-3	-	-	TRBV7-9	ASSWGRPSTDTQY
TRBJ1-1	-	once	TRBV7-2	ASSPRPGNTEAF
TRBJ1-4	-	-	TRBV10-3	AIRGGTNEKLF
TRBJ1-1	-	-	TRBV7-9	ASSLTENTEAF
TRBJ2-5	TRBD1	-	TRBV7-2	ASSLRQGRLQETQY
TRBJ2-7	TRBD2	-	TRBV7-2	ASSRGVAGKEQY
TRBJ2-5	TRBD1	-	TRBV11-3	ASSPDRVDEETQY
TRBJ1-4	TRBD1	-	TRBV5-1	ASSVSGQGLEKLF
TRBJ1-2	TRBD1	-	TRBV5-1	ASSNRDRGPGYT
TRBJ1-1	TRBD1	once	TRBV19	ASSLRTGGTEAF
-	-	-	TRBV18	ASSPQRGGLDEQY
TRBJ1-4	TRBD1	-	TRBV5-5	ASSQTGAASNEKLF
TRBJ2-2	TRBD2	few	TRBV6-1	ASSERPERGATGELF
TRBJ2-7	TRBD1	-	TRBV7-6	ASSPTGPEQY
TRBJ2-7	-	-	TRBV5-6	AGSLQGGDEQY
TRBJ2-7	-	-	TRBV11-3	ASSATTYEQY
TRBJ2-1	-	few	TRBV4-1	ASSQVSGGKGNNEQF
TRBJ2-7	TRBD1	-	TRBV19	ASSTGGLDEQY
TRBJ2-5	-	-	TRBV6-6	ASSRGETQY
TRBJ2-3	-	few	TRBV15	ATSWRGDTQY
TRBJ2-1	TRBD2	-	TRBV5-1	ASSWTSGEQF
TRBJ1-5	-	-	TRBV6-5	ASSSTGSNQPQH
TRBJ2-7	TRBD1	-	TRBV6-5	ASSKGQGLGEQY
TRBJ1-5	-	once	TRBV7-2	ASSLDSGAPNQPQH
TRBJ2-2	TRBD1	few	TRBV9	ASSVAPTGGVRATGELF
TRBJ2-7	-	-	TRBV7-9	ASSPAGAPRNEQY
TRBJ2-2	-	-	TRBV4-3	ASSQDLGSLNTGELF
TRBJ1-5	TRBD1	-	TRBV15	ATSSDGTDFYYSNQPQH
TRBJ2-2	TRBD1	-	TRBV7-8	ASSLGDSTAGELF
TRBJ1-3	-	-	TRBV6-5	ASRAGVTGNTIY
TRBJ2-2	TRBD1	-	TRBV11-2	ASSPDRDVNTGELF
TRBJ2-2	TRBD2	few	TRBV4-2	ASSPPGLKNTGELF